This is a list of T cell receptor beta chains from one sample in a study of regulatory T cells in long-lasting Graves disease. Each CDR3 protein gets one entry after TCRdb re-called the multiplex PCR reads with MiXCR. This table holds 700,000 or so distinct CDR3 sequences, around 30% found once. This specimen consisted of peripheral blood mononuclear cells (PBMCs), obtained when the disease was refractory, from a patient treated with antithyroid drugs. These receptors were taken from a female donor with Graves disease. Both conserved end residues are part of each CDR3. The order of the fields is V gene, J gene, clone size, D gene, CDR3 protein, CDR3 DNA. The D gene is left open where the match is weak. Size is omitted from some rows. Given values are once, few, many or a class for expanded clones.

v_gene: TRBV11-2; j_gene: TRBJ2-4; abundance: few; d_gene: -; CDR3aa: CASSPDGGLENIQYF; CDR3nt: TGTGCCAGCAGTCCCGATGGGGGCTTGGAAAACATTCAGTACTTC
v_gene: TRBV20-1; j_gene: TRBJ2-5; abundance: -; d_gene: TRBD2; CDR3aa: CSARVLAGAQETQYF; CDR3nt: TGCAGTGCTAGAGTATTAGCGGGAGCCCAAGAGACCCAGTACTTC
v_gene: TRBV20-1; j_gene: TRBJ2-5; abundance: few; d_gene: -; CDR3aa: CSAITGQETQYF; CDR3nt: TGCAGTGCTATCACGGGCCAAGAGACCCAGTACTTC
v_gene: TRBV12-3/TRBV12-4; j_gene: TRBJ2-5; abundance: many; d_gene: -; CDR3aa: CASSFVAGPETQYF; CDR3nt: TGTGCCAGCAGTTTCGTGGCAGGGCCAGAGACCCAGTACTTC
v_gene: TRBV7-3; j_gene: TRBJ1-1; abundance: few; d_gene: -; CDR3aa: CASGRLGNTEAFF; CDR3nt: TGTGCCAGCGGCAGGTTGGGGAACACTGAAGCTTTCTTT
v_gene: TRBV5-1; j_gene: TRBJ1-2; abundance: few; d_gene: -; CDR3aa: CASSLNSANYGYTF; CDR3nt: TGCGCCAGCAGCTTGAACAGTGCCAACTATGGCTACACCTTC
v_gene: TRBV6-1; j_gene: TRBJ2-7; abundance: -; d_gene: -; CDR3aa: CASSGGISRDEQYF; CDR3nt: TGTGCCAGCAGTGGCGGTATAAGCCGCGACGAGCAGTACTTC
v_gene: TRBV3-1; j_gene: TRBJ2-5; abundance: many; d_gene: -; CDR3aa: CASSQVREETQYF; CDR3nt: TGTGCCAGCAGCCAAGTGAGGGAAGAGACCCAGTACTTC
v_gene: TRBV28; j_gene: TRBJ1-5; abundance: -; d_gene: TRBD1; CDR3aa: CASSPNRGGGNQPQHF; CDR3nt: TGTGCCAGCAGTCCGAACAGGGGAGGCGGCAATCAGCCCCAGCATTTT
v_gene: TRBV7-9; j_gene: TRBJ1-1; abundance: few; d_gene: TRBD1; CDR3aa: CASSVRQGSTEAFF; CDR3nt: TGTGCCAGCAGCGTGAGACAGGGGAGCACTGAAGCTTTCTTT
v_gene: TRBV3-1; j_gene: TRBJ2-7; abundance: once; d_gene: -; CDR3aa: CASSQGGQSYEQYF; CDR3nt: TGTGCCAGCAGCCAAGGAGGACAATCCTACGAGCAGTACTTC
v_gene: TRBV25-1; j_gene: TRBJ2-7; abundance: -; d_gene: -; CDR3aa: CASSPGQEQYF; CDR3nt: TGTGCCAGCAGTCCCGGACAAGAGCAGTACTTC
v_gene: TRBV6-9; j_gene: TRBJ1-4; abundance: few; d_gene: -; CDR3aa: CASSYSPAEKLFF; CDR3nt: TGTGCCAGCAGTTACTCCCCGGCCGAAAAACTGTTTTTT
v_gene: TRBV28; j_gene: TRBJ1-3; abundance: few; d_gene: -; CDR3aa: CASSSHSPGNTIYF; CDR3nt: TGTGCCAGCAGTTCCCACTCCCCTGGAAACACCATATATTTT
v_gene: TRBV6-2/TRBV6-3; j_gene: TRBJ1-1; abundance: -; d_gene: -; CDR3aa: CASSYSKLGDYRNTEAFF; CDR3nt: TGTGCCAGCAGTTACTCGAAGTTGGGGGACTATCGGAACACTGAAGCTTTCTTT
v_gene: TRBV19; j_gene: TRBJ1-4; abundance: -; d_gene: TRBD1; CDR3aa: CASSNRWTGRPEKLFF; CDR3nt: TGTGCCAGTAGCAACCGTTGGACAGGGAGACCCGAAAAACTGTTTTTT
v_gene: TRBV6-2/TRBV6-3; j_gene: TRBJ1-6; abundance: -; d_gene: TRBD1; CDR3aa: CASSYETGDSPLHF; CDR3nt: TGTGCCAGCAGTTACGAGACAGGGGATTCACCCCTCCACTTT
v_gene: TRBV7-3; j_gene: TRBJ1-2; abundance: -; d_gene: TRBD1; CDR3aa: CASSLVGTGPTHGYTF; CDR3nt: TGTGCCAGCAGCTTGGTAGGGACAGGACCTACCCATGGCTACACCTTC
v_gene: TRBV28; j_gene: TRBJ2-7; abundance: -; d_gene: -; CDR3aa: CASSLLAGEQYF; CDR3nt: TGTGCCAGCAGTCTACTAGCTGGCGAGCAGTACTTC
v_gene: TRBV2; j_gene: TRBJ1-5; abundance: -; d_gene: TRBD1; CDR3aa: CASRAGTGFGSNQPQHF; CDR3nt: TGTGCCAGCAGGGCCGGGACAGGGTTTGGTAGCAATCAGCCCCAGCATTTT
v_gene: TRBV19; j_gene: TRBJ1-1; abundance: -; d_gene: -; CDR3aa: CASRPRDTAPEAFF; CDR3nt: TGTGCCAGTAGACCCCGGGACACCGCCCCTGAAGCTTTCTTT
v_gene: TRBV7-2; j_gene: TRBJ1-2; abundance: many; d_gene: -; CDR3aa: CASSLVHYGYTF; CDR3nt: TGTGCCAGCAGCTTAGTGCACTATGGCTACACCTTC
v_gene: TRBV6-2/TRBV6-3; j_gene: TRBJ1-5; abundance: -; d_gene: -; CDR3aa: CASSSQDNLPNQPQHF; CDR3nt: TGTGCCAGCAGTTCCCAGGACAATTTGCCCAATCAGCCCCAGCATTTT
v_gene: TRBV24-1; j_gene: TRBJ1-1; abundance: few; d_gene: -; CDR3aa: CATRARFRASNTEAFF; CDR3nt: TGTGCCACCAGAGCCCGTTTCCGCGCTTCGAACACTGAAGCTTTCTTT
v_gene: TRBV18; j_gene: TRBJ2-5; abundance: few; d_gene: -; CDR3aa: CASSPEYLEETQYF; CDR3nt: TGTGCCAGCTCACCTGAATACTTAGAAGAGACCCAGTACTTC
v_gene: TRBV10-1; j_gene: TRBJ2-6; abundance: few; d_gene: -; CDR3aa: CASTRLTETGANVLTF; CDR3nt: TGCGCCAGCACCCGCCTAACCGAAACGGGGGCCAACGTCCTGACTTTC
v_gene: TRBV11-1; j_gene: TRBJ2-3; abundance: -; d_gene: -; CDR3aa: CASSFRGAGADTQYF; CDR3nt: TGTGCCAGCAGCTTCCGAGGAGCTGGCGCAGATACGCAGTATTTT
v_gene: TRBV7-9; j_gene: TRBJ1-1; abundance: -; d_gene: TRBD1; CDR3aa: CASSLGLAKSRGQDYEAFF; CDR3nt: TGTGCCAGCAGCTTAGGATTGGCAAAAAGCAGGGGGCAAGATTATGAAGCTTTCTTT
v_gene: TRBV7-2; j_gene: TRBJ2-2; abundance: -; d_gene: -; CDR3aa: CASGGATGELFF; CDR3nt: TGTGCCAGCGGTGGGGCCACCGGGGAGCTGTTTTTT